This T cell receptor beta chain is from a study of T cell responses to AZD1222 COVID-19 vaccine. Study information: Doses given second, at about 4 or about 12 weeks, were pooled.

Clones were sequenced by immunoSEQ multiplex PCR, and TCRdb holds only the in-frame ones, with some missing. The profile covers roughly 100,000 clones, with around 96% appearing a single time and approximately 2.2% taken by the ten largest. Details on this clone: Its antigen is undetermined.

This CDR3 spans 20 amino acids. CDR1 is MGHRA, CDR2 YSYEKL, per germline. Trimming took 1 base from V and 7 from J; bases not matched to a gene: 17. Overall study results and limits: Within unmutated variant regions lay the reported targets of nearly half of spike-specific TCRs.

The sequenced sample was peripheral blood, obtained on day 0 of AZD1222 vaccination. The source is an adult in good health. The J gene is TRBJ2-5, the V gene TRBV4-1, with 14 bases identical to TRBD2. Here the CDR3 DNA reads TGCGCCAGCAGCCAAGCCCCCCCGGGACTAGCGGGGGACAGTCCGGGGACCCAGTACTTC. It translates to CASSQAPPGLAGDSPGTQYF.